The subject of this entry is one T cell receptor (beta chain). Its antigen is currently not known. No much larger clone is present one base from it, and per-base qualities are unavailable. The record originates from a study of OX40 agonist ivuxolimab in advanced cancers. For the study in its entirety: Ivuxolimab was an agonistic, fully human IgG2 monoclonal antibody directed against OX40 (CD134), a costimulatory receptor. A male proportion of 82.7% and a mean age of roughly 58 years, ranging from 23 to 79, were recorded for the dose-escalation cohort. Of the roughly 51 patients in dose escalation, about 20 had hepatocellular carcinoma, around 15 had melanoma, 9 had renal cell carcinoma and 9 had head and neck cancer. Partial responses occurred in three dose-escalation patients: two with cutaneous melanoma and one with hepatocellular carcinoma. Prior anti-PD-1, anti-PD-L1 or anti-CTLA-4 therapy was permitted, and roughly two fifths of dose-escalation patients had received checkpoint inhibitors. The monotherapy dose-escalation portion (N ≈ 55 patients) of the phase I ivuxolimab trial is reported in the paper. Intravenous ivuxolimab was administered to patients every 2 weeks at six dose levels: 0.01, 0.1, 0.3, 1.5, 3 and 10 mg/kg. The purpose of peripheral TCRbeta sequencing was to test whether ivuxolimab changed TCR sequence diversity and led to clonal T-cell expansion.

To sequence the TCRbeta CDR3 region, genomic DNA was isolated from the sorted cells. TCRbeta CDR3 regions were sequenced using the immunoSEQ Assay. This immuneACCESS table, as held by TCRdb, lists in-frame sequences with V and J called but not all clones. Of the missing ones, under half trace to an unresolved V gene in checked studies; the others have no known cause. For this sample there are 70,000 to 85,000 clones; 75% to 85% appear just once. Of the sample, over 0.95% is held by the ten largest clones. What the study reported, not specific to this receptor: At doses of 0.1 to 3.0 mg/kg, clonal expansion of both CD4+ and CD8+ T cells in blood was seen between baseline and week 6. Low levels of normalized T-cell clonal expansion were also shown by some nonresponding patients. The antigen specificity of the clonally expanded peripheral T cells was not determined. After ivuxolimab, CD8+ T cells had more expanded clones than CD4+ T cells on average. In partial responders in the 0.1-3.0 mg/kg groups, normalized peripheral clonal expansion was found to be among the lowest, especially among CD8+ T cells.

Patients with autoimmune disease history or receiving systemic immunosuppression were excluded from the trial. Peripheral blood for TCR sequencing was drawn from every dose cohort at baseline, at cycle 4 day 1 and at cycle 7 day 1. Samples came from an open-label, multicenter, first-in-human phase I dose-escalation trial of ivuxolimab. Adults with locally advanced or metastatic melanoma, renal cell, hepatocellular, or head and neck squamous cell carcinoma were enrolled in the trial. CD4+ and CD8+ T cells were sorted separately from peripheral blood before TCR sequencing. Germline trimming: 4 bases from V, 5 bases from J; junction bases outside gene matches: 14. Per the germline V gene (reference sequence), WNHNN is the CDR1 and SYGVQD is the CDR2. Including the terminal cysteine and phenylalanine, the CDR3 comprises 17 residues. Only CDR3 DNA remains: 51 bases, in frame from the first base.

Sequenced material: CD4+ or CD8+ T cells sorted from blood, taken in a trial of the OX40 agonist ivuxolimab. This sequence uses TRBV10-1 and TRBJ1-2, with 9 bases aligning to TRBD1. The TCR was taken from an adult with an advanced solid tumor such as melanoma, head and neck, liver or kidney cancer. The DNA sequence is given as TGCGCCAGCAGTGGGGGGACAGGGTCCCTCCTTGGGTATGGCTACACCTTC. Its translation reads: CASSGGTGSLLGYGYTF.